These T cell receptor beta chains were read from a single sample in a study of graft-versus-host responses after intestinal transplantation. Sequencing used immunoSEQ multiplex PCR; TCRdb keeps in-frame clones, though not all of them. Of roughly 14,000 clones in the sample, 74% were seen once. Sequenced material: ileum tissue, taken 14 days after transplant. These receptors were obtained from a human patient who received an intestinal transplant, so some T cells may come from the graft donor. CDR3s include the opening cysteine and the closing phenylalanine or tryptophan. The D gene is left open where the match is weak. Size is omitted from some rows. Given values are once, few, many or a class for expanded clones.

v_call	d_call	clone_size	j_call	cdr3_aa	cdr3_nt
TRBV11-2	.	.	TRBJ1-1	CASSLGEWSTEAFF	TGTGCCAGCAGCTTAGGGGAGTGGTCCACTGAAGCTTTCTTT
TRBV6-4	TRBD2	.	TRBJ2-3	CASSATGTSGTDTQYF	TGTGCCAGCAGTGCCACCGGGACTAGCGGGACAGATACGCAGTATTTT
TRBV7-2	TRBD1	few	TRBJ1-4	CASSAQGANEKLFF	TGTGCCAGCAGCGCCCAGGGGGCCAATGAAAAACTGTTTTTT
TRBV5-1	.	.	TRBJ2-5	CASCRQRPYQETQYF	TGCGCCAGCTGCCGACAGCGGCCCTACCAAGAGACCCAGTACTTC
TRBV5-1	TRBD2	.	TRBJ2-3	CASRFGLAGADTQYF	TGCGCCAGCAGATTTGGACTAGCGGGAGCAGATACGCAGTATTTT
TRBV11-2	.	.	TRBJ2-1	CASSYTQLDNEQFF	TGTGCCAGCAGCTACACGCAGCTTGACAATGAGCAGTTCTTC
TRBV7-3	TRBD2	.	TRBJ2-1	CASSPLAGERNEQFF	TGTGCCAGCAGCCCGTTAGCGGGAGAGAGGAATGAGCAGTTCTTC
TRBV5-8	.	once	TRBJ2-1	CASSDLYYNEQFF	TGTGCCAGCAGTGACCTCTACTACAATGAGCAGTTCTTC
TRBV11-3	TRBD1	.	TRBJ2-7	CASSLEGTEGDEQYF	TGTGCCAGCAGCTTAGAGGGGACAGAAGGGGACGAGCAGTACTTC
TRBV4-1	TRBD1	.	TRBJ2-3	CASSLLAGTGIADTQYF	TGCGCCAGCAGCCTACTAGCAGGGACAGGGATTGCAGATACGCAGTATTTT
TRBV28	.	.	TRBJ2-1	CASSHGINEQFF	TGTGCCAGCAGCCACGGAATCAATGAGCAGTTCTTC
TRBV18	TRBD2	few	TRBJ2-7	CASSPNSGGANSYEQYF	TGTGCCAGCTCTCCCAATAGCGGGGGGGCCAATTCCTACGAGCAGTACTTC
TRBV5-1	TRBD1	once	TRBJ2-2	CASSLEQGERELFF	TGCGCCAGCAGCTTGGAACAGGGGGAAAGGGAGCTGTTTTTT
TRBV5-1	TRBD2	.	TRBJ2-3	CASSQGLAGPEDTQYF	TGCGCCAGCAGCCAGGGGCTAGCGGGGCCGGAGGATACGCAGTATTTT
TRBV27	.	.	TRBJ1-4	CASSPSGGDVAELFF	TGTGCCAGCAGTCCCTCGGGGGGGGATGTTGCGGAACTGTTTTTT
TRBV12-5	.	.	TRBJ2-7	CASGLGGDPYYEQYF	TGTGCTAGTGGTTTGGGCGGAGACCCTTACTACGAGCAGTACTTC
TRBV25-1	.	few	TRBJ2-1	CASSAVWEQFF	TGTGCCAGCAGTGCTGTCTGGGAGCAGTTCTTC
TRBV27	.	.	TRBJ2-7	CASSHAGISYEQYF	TGTGCCAGCAGCCACGCGGGGATCTCCTACGAGCAGTACTTC
TRBV12-5	TRBD1	few	TRBJ2-2	CASGLVTGQGASGELFF	TGTGCTAGTGGTTTGGTAACTGGACAGGGGGCTTCCGGGGAGCTGTTTTTT
TRBV9	TRBD2	.	TRBJ2-3	CASSGASGSGTDTQYF	TGTGCCAGCAGCGGGGCTAGCGGGAGTGGTACAGATACGCAGTATTTT
TRBV5-4	TRBD1	.	TRBJ2-2	CASTRTGSNTGELFF	TGTGCCAGCACCAGGACAGGCTCGAACACCGGGGAGCTGTTTTTT
TRBV9	.	.	TRBJ1-1	CASSVGGGDTEAFF	TGTGCCAGCTCCGTAGGAGGAGGAGACACTGAAGCTTTCTTT
TRBV18	TRBD1	.	TRBJ2-5	CASSPSLDRGREQYF	TGTGCCAGCTCACCATCGCTGGACAGGGGGCGTGAGCAGTACTTC
TRBV2	TRBD1	.	TRBJ1-1	CASRMDRGNTEAFF	TGTGCCAGCAGAATGGACAGGGGGAACACTGAAGCTTTCTTT
TRBV27	.	.	TRBJ2-7	CASGGMGKGYEQYF	TGTGCCAGCGGGGGTATGGGAAAAGGCTACGAGCAGTACTTC
TRBV28	.	.	TRBJ1-5	CASSPPEAGTYSNQPQHF	TGTGCCAGCAGTCCACCCGAGGCGGGGACTTATAGCAATCAGCCCCAGCATTTT
TRBV13	.	.	TRBJ2-5	CASSPRDQETQYF	TGTGCCAGCAGCCCCCGGGACCAAGAGACCCAGTACTTC
TRBV9	TRBD1	.	TRBJ2-1	CASSDPTGGYNEQFF	TGTGCCAGCAGCGACCCGACAGGGGGCTACAATGAGCAGTTCTTC
TRBV12-5	.	.	TRBJ2-4	CASGLGQGGDIQYF	TGTGCTAGTGGTTTGGGGCAGGGTGGAGACATTCAGTACTTC
TRBV5-5	.	.	TRBJ1-4	CASSLEWGNEKLFF	TGTGCCAGCAGCTTGGAGTGGGGGAATGAAAAACTGTTTTTT
TRBV25-1	.	.	TRBJ1-1	CASSLQGGVTEAFF	TGTGCCAGCAGCTTACAGGGAGGGGTCACTGAAGCTTTCTTT
TRBV21-1	.	.	TRBJ2-5	CASSSTGWIETQYF	TGTGCCAGCAGCTCCACAGGGTGGATTGAGACCCAGTACTTC
TRBV19	.	once	TRBJ2-1	CASSIGAGPNEQFF	TGTGCCAGTAGTATAGGGGCGGGACCCAATGAGCAGTTCTTC
TRBV7-2	.	.	TRBJ1-5	CASSTHSGQPQHF	TGTGCCAGCAGCACCCATTCGGGGCAGCCCCAGCATTTT
TRBV5-4	TRBD1	.	TRBJ2-7	CASSPQGHSYEQYF	TGTGCCAGCAGCCCACAGGGGCACTCCTACGAGCAGTACTTC
TRBV11-3	TRBD1	.	TRBJ1-2	CASSLPRQGGGYTF	TGTGCCAGCAGCTTACCCCGACAGGGTGGGGGCTACACCTTC
TRBV27	TRBD1	few	TRBJ2-7	CASSATGTVYEQYF	TGTGCCAGCAGTGCCACCGGGACAGTTTACGAGCAGTACTTC
TRBV19	.	.	TRBJ2-2	CASSIGDWDTGELFF	TGTGCCAGTAGTATAGGGGACTGGGACACCGGGGAGCTGTTTTTT
TRBV6-6	TRBD2	.	TRBJ2-2	CASRWRGATGELFF	TGTGCCAGCAGATGGCGGGGGGCCACCGGGGAGCTGTTTTTT
TRBV2	TRBD2	.	TRBJ2-7	CASTRLAGPYEQYF	TGTGCCAGCACCCGACTAGCGGGTCCCTACGAGCAGTACTTC
TRBV27	.	.	TRBJ2-7	CASSLTGAHSYEQYF	TGTGCCAGCAGTTTAACCGGGGCCCATTCCTACGAGCAGTACTTC
TRBV19	.	.	TRBJ1-5	CASSMSQGNPPQHF	TGTGCCAGTAGTATGTCACAGGGAAACCCGCCCCAGCATTTT
TRBV6-1	.	few	TRBJ1-1	CASRHRNTEAFF	TGTGCCAGCAGACACAGGAACACTGAAGCTTTCTTT
TRBV14	TRBD2	.	TRBJ2-1	CASRGGLAGDEQFF	TGTGCCAGCAGGGGGGGACTAGCGGGAGATGAGCAGTTCTTC
TRBV20-1	.	few	TRBJ2-1	CSAREGGQQFF	TGCAGTGCTAGAGAAGGGGGTCAGCAGTTCTTC
TRBV19	.	.	TRBJ2-3	CASSTGSPGTDTQYF	TGTGCCAGTAGTACCGGGAGCCCAGGCACAGATACGCAGTATTTT
TRBV18	TRBD2	few	TRBJ2-1	CASSPLAGDEQFF	TGTGCCAGCTCACCACTAGCGGGGGATGAGCAGTTCTTC
TRBV28	TRBD2	.	TRBJ2-3	CASGGTSGHNTDTQYF	TGTGCCAGCGGCGGGACTAGCGGGCATAACACAGATACGCAGTATTTT
TRBV19	.	.	TRBJ2-3	CASTSMATDTQYF	TGTGCCTCCACTTCTATGGCCACAGATACGCAGTATTTT
TRBV10-3	TRBD2	.	TRBJ2-1	CAITPGLAGYNEQFF	TGTGCCATCACGCCGGGCCTAGCGGGTTACAATGAGCAGTTCTTC
TRBV19	TRBD1	.	TRBJ1-2	CASRYRGTDRDIGGYTF	TGTGCCAGCAGATATAGGGGAACGGACAGGGATATTGGTGGCTACACCTTC
TRBV5-1	.	.	TRBJ1-1	CASSPGRGSNTEAFF	TGCGCCAGCAGCCCAGGAAGGGGGTCCAACACTGAAGCTTTCTTT
TRBV6-5	.	.	TRBJ2-3	CASSGLSTDTQYF	TGTGCCAGCAGTGGACTCAGCACAGATACGCAGTATTTT